Shown below are 10 T cell receptor beta chains from a single sample sequenced in a study of cytomegalovirus exposure and HLA in healthy donors. The PCR employed 60 Vbeta primers together with 13 Jbeta primers. Measured with immunoSEQ multiplex PCR; TCRdb has only the in-frame clones, and not every one. Of 250,000 to 350,000 clones detected, roughly 85% appear once; the ten largest clones hold 4%. Sequencing was performed on PBMCs. These receptors were obtained from a man between 35 and 55 years old in good health and CMV-seropositive.

The rearrangement joins TRBV7-3 to TRBJ2-7, with D possibly being TRBD2 (7 bases). From germline, CDR1 is SGHTA and CDR2 FQGTGA. This CDR3 has 15 residues. Trimming took off 4 bases at V and 2 bases at J, with 15 bases between the two ends. DNA of the CDR3: TGTGCCAGCAGCTGGGGAGGGGGGCTTCCCTACGAGCAGTACTTC. Translating gives CASSWGGGLPYEQYF.

A few counts support this clone. The chain links TRBV6-5 to TRBJ1-1; D gene uncertain. The CDR3 is made up of 15 amino acids. CDR1 is MNHEY, CDR2 SVGAGI, per germline. The germline V and J ends were trimmed by 8 bases and 0 bases, with 16 bases remaining between them. The CDR3 protein is CASSPSGYLNTEAFF. In nucleotides, the CDR3 is TGTGCCAGCTCCCCCTCGGGATATCTGAACACTGAAGCTTTCTTT.

J is TRBJ2-7 and V is TRBV5-1; weak D call: TRBD2 (5 bases). CDR1 is SGHRS, CDR2 YFSETQ, per germline. V was trimmed by 4 bases and J by 2 bases, leaving 13 bases between them. This CDR3 has 14 amino acids. The chain's CDR3 is CASSPYPGTYEQYF. The CDR3 nucleotides are TGCGCCAGCAGCCCTTACCCCGGGACCTACGAGCAGTACTTC.

The gene calls are TRBV27 and TRBJ1-5, with 9 nucleotides matching TRBD1. With V trimmed by 6 bases and J by 0 bases, 6 bases remained unmatched. CDR1 is MNHEY and CDR2 is SMNVEV in the germline V gene (reference sequence). This CDR3 spans 16 amino acids. DNA for the CDR3: TGTGCCAGCAGCGGGACAGGGACGGATAGCAATCAGCCCCAGCATTTT. Translating it yields CASSGTGTDSNQPQHF.

The rearrangement links TRBV9 to TRBJ2-5, with 8 bases aligning to TRBD1. There are 14 residues in the CDR3. Germline CDR1 reads SGDLS; CDR2 reads YYNGEE. The ends lost 3 bases at V and 6 bases at J; junction bases unmatched: 7. CDR3 coding DNA: TGTGCCAGCAGCGAGGACAGGGTCGGGAAGACCCAGTACTTC. It encodes CASSEDRVGKTQYF.

The J gene is TRBJ2-6, the V gene TRBV7-3; 12 bases agree with TRBD1. CDR3 length equals 18 residues. CDR1 and CDR2 from the germline V gene are SGHTA and FQGTGA. The J segment lost 4 bases and the V segment lost 5 bases, leaving 9 bases of the junction unmatched. The CDR3 reads CASSATGTGGAGANVLTF. The CDR3 nucleotides are TGTGCCAGCAGCGCCACCGGGACAGGGGGCGCCGGGGCCAACGTCCTGACTTTC.

This clone was found once. The CDR3 DNA reads as TGTGCCAGCAGCTTAGCCGGGACAGATAATGGCTACACCTTC. This encodes CASSLAGTDNGYTF. The chain links TRBV7-8 to TRBJ1-2, with 7 bases that match TRBD1. Trimming at V came to 0 bases and at J to 6 bases, leaving 4 bases not matched to a gene. Per germline, CDR1 SGHVS and CDR2 FQNEAQ. CDR3 length equals 14 residues.

This chain uses TRBV18 with TRBJ2-7; TRBD2 matches 7 bases. The ends lost 1 base at V and 2 bases at J; junction bases unmatched: 2. Per germline, CDR1 KGHSH and CDR2 LQKENI. The CDR3 has 14 residues. In DNA, the CDR3 is TGTGCCAGCTCACCACTGGGGACTACCTACGAGCAGTACTTC. This translates into CASSPLGTTYEQYF.

This chain joins TRBV9 and TRBJ2-1; 10 nucleotides line up with TRBD1. The CDR3 extends over 14 amino acids. Germline lookup yields CDR1 SGDLS and CDR2 YYNGEE. Losses at the gene ends were 3 bases for V and 6 bases for J; bases not matched to a gene: 3. CDR3: CASSGQGAINEQFF. The DNA of the CDR3 is TGTGCCAGCAGCGGACAGGGGGCAATCAATGAGCAGTTCTTC.

This clone was counted a single time. The chain links TRBV7-2 to TRBJ1-4; weak D call: TRBD1 (5 bases). V dropped 4 bases and J dropped 8 bases, with 17 bases sitting between them. The CDR3 length is 15 residues. Germline V gene sequence: CDR1 SGHTA, CDR2 FQGNSA. The CDR3 DNA follows: TGTGCCAGCAGCTCCGGACAAGGGGTTTGGGAAAAACTGTTTTTT. Translating gives CASSSGQGVWEKLFF.